Given below is one T cell receptor (beta chain) in context. As yet, its antigen is unknown. Other DNA variants within this sample encode the same CDR3. Documented treatment: oral pan-JAK inhibitor, 5-10 mg twice daily. It was cDNA, reverse transcribed from extracted RNA, that served as the sequencing template. Only in-frame clones appear in the TCRdb table, and some are missing; sequencing was by immunoSEQ multiplex PCR. This sample has around 270,000 clones, with roughly 64% found just once. CDR1 is GTSNPN and CDR2 is SVGIG in the germline V gene (reference sequence). Trimming stripped 0 bases from V and 7 bases from J, with 10 bases between. This CDR3 comprises 13 residues. The data derive from a study of CD8+ T cells in alopecia areata. Study details: Oral tofacitinib, 5 to 10 mg twice daily, was given in an open-label trial. Findings and caveats of the study: Numerous clones, expanded in lesions, remained in scalp and blood during tofacitinib. Greater clonality was observed in lesional scalp samples, especially alopecia totalis/universalis, versus normal scalp. Normal skin contains resident alphabeta T cells, and these are also sequenced in scalp samples.

The sequence came from a human donor with alopecia areata. The chain combines TRBV30 with TRBJ1-5; D gene unclear. The sequences come from CD4+ T cells sorted from blood, collected at week 24, from a patient treated with tofacitinib. CDR3 in DNA: TGTGCCTGGAGTGTATCGGGGAACCAGCCCCAGCATTTT. Its translation: CAWSVSGNQPQHF.